These T cell receptor beta chains were read from a single sample in a study of blood T cells in healthy people across ages. Each CDR3 protein is one row after TCRdb ran MiXCR on the 5' RACE reads. Here the sample spans 1.5 million to 2 million distinct CDR3 sequences, about 50% being singletons. Material: blood. These receptors were taken from a woman in her forties in good health. Both conserved end residues are part of each CDR3. The D gene is left open where the match is weak. A clone size is listed for some rows: how often the clone was seen (once, few, many), or a class if it is expanded.

clone_size	v_call	d_call	j_call	cdr3_aa	cdr3_nt
NA	TRBV28	NA	TRBJ2-3	CASNRGSYPDTQYF	TGTGCCAGCAACCGGGGGTCCTACCCGGATACGCAGTATTTT
few	TRBV3-1	NA	TRBJ2-3	CASSRIGSSDTQYF	TGTGCCAGCAGCCGTATCGGTAGCTCAGATACGCAGTATTTT
NA	TRBV20-1	NA	TRBJ2-3	CSARSWGGGTDTQYF	TGCAGTGCCAGATCCTGGGGGGGCGGCACAGATACGCAGTATTTT
NA	TRBV7-2	TRBD1	TRBJ1-2	CASSSQQGSYGYTF	TGTGCCAGCAGCTCCCAACAGGGGTCCTATGGCTACACCTTC
NA	TRBV20-1	NA	TRBJ2-1	CSARAAGTAPYNEQFF	TGCAGTGCTAGAGCGGCGGGGACAGCCCCGTACAATGAGCAGTTCTTC
NA	TRBV20-1	TRBD2	TRBJ2-1	CSARPKRGRSYNEQFF	TGCAGTGCTAGACCTAAGCGGGGGCGCTCCTACAATGAGCAGTTCTTC
NA	TRBV20-1	NA	TRBJ2-1	CSARDVAGGDNEQFF	TGCAGTGCTAGAGATGTCGCCGGAGGTGACAATGAGCAGTTCTTC
few	TRBV2	TRBD1	TRBJ2-3	CASSYPGTGGTDTQYF	TGTGCCAGCAGCTATCCCGGGACAGGGGGCACAGATACGCAGTATTTT
few	TRBV11-2	TRBD2	TRBJ2-7	CASSWRTSGGTYEQYF	TGTGCCAGCAGCTGGCGGACTAGCGGGGGGACCTACGAGCAGTACTTC
few	TRBV3-1	TRBD2	TRBJ2-7	CASSQGDYPYEQYF	TGTGCCAGCAGCCAAGGGGACTACCCCTACGAGCAGTACTTC
NA	TRBV5-1	TRBD1	TRBJ1-2	CASSWGQGMGYTF	TGCGCCAGCAGCTGGGGACAGGGGATGGGCTACACCTTC
many	TRBV5-1	TRBD2	TRBJ2-3	CASSLGGTSEDTQYF	TGCGCCAGCAGCTTGGGGGGGACTAGCGAAGATACGCAGTATTTT
few	TRBV27	TRBD1	TRBJ2-1	CASSPNPGQSYNEQFF	TGTGCCAGCAGTCCGAATCCGGGACAGTCCTACAATGAGCAGTTCTTC
NA	TRBV6-1	NA	TRBJ1-4	CASSLYGLREGEKLFF	TGTGCCAGCAGTTTATACGGGCTCAGGGAAGGCGAAAAACTGTTTTTT
few	TRBV6-6	TRBD1	TRBJ2-7	CASSSRSGTGKYEQYF	TGTGCCAGCAGTTCCCGATCCGGGACAGGGAAGTACGAGCAGTACTTC
NA	TRBV4-3	NA	TRBJ1-2	CASSQVSGSGCTF	TGCGCCAGCAGCCAAGTTTCGGGGAGTGGCTGCACCTTC
NA	TRBV6-4	TRBD2	TRBJ2-3	CASSETSGGVDTQYF	TGTGCCAGCAGTGAAACTAGCGGGGGCGTAGATACGCAGTATTTT
NA	TRBV20-1	TRBD1	TRBJ2-4	CSASHDRAPVEQYF	TGCAGTGCTAGCCATGACAGGGCACCCGTAGAGCAGTACTTC
few	TRBV20-1	TRBD2	TRBJ2-1	CSATDRLAGGHTEQFF	TGCAGTGCTACCGACCGACTAGCGGGGGGGCACACTGAGCAGTTCTTC
NA	TRBV7-2	TRBD1	TRBJ2-7	CASSSRGQGDYNEQYF	TGTGCCAGTAGCTCGCGAGGACAGGGGGACTACAATGAGCAGTACTTC
NA	TRBV15	TRBD1	TRBJ2-1	CATSRGTGINNEQFF	TGTGCCACCAGCAGAGGGACAGGGATAAACAATGAGCAGTTCTTC
NA	TRBV27	NA	TRBJ1-5	CASSPHLYQPQHF	TGTGCCAGCAGTCCGCACCTGTATCAGCCCCAGCATTTT
NA	TRBV28	TRBD1	TRBJ2-3	CASTGTVDTQYF	TGTGCCAGCACCGGGACAGTCGATACGCAGTATTTT
few	TRBV28	TRBD1	TRBJ2-3	CASRASGQSTDTQYF	TGTGCCAGCAGAGCATCGGGACAGAGCACAGATACGCAGTATTTT
NA	TRBV28	NA	TRBJ2-1	CASSELRGGSYNEQFF	TGTGCCAGCAGTGAGCTCAGGGGGGGCTCCTACAATGAGCAGTTCTTC
once	TRBV28	NA	TRBJ2-5	CASTKPGSQETQYF	TGTGCCAGCACCAAACCAGGCTCCCAAGAGACCCAGTACTTC
many	TRBV29-1	NA	TRBJ2-7	CSVSHPGKIDGEQYF	TGCAGCGTTAGCCACCCGGGAAAAATAGACGGCGAGCAGTACTTC
few	TRBV6-2/TRBV6-3	TRBD1	TRBJ1-6	CASSYHRDSRLGPLHF	TGTGCCAGCAGTTACCACAGGGACAGTCGACTAGGGCCCCTCCACTTT
NA	TRBV6-1	TRBD2	TRBJ2-5	CASTKTSGGSETQYF	TGTGCCAGCACTAAAACTAGCGGGGGGTCGGAGACCCAGTACTTC
NA	TRBV9	NA	TRBJ1-2	CASGSGVGGYTF	TGTGCCAGCGGGTCCGGGGTTGGGGGCTACACCTTC
few	TRBV4-1	NA	TRBJ2-5	CASSQGHVRGETQYF	TGCGCCAGCAGCCAAGGACACGTAAGGGGAGAGACCCAGTACTTC
NA	TRBV15	NA	TRBJ1-5	CATSRPSGNQPQHF	TGTGCCACCAGCAGACCGTCAGGAAATCAGCCCCAGCATTTT
few	TRBV10-3	NA	TRBJ2-3	CAISRRGQDTDTQYF	TGTGCCATCAGCCGACGGGGTCAGGACACAGATACGCAGTATTTT
NA	TRBV28	TRBD2	TRBJ2-3	CASSEGGTSVLLDTQYF	TGTGCCAGCAGCGAAGGGGGGACTAGCGTCCTTTTGGATACGCAGTATTTT
few	TRBV5-5	NA	TRBJ2-7	CASSFTRDTYF	TGTGCCAGCAGTTTTACCCGGGACACGTACTTC
once	TRBV24-1	TRBD2	TRBJ2-1	CATSDLPGTSGRNYNEQFF	TGTGCCACCAGTGATTTACCGGGGACGAGCGGGAGAAACTACAATGAGCAGTTCTTC
few	TRBV20-1	NA	TRBJ1-1	CIPNGLNTEAFF	TGCATTCCCAACGGTTTGAACACTGAAGCTTTCTTT
NA	TRBV5-1	TRBD2	TRBJ2-5	CASSLGASGVKQETQYF	TGCGCCAGCAGCTTGGGGGCTAGCGGGGTTAAACAAGAGACCCAGTACTTC
few	TRBV20-1	NA	TRBJ2-4	CSARRNLGGSSFGDIAKNIQYF	TGCAGTGCTAGACGCAACCTAGGGGGATCATCCTTTGGGGATATAGCCAAAAACATTCAGTACTTC
NA	TRBV27	TRBD1	TRBJ1-5	CASSPTAGGVQPQHF	TGTGCCAGCAGCCCCACCGCAGGGGGCGTCCAGCCCCAGCATTTT
NA	TRBV20-1	TRBD2	TRBJ2-5	CSAGDYSGETQYF	TGCAGTGCTGGGGACTATTCGGGAGAGACCCAGTACTTC
NA	TRBV5-5	NA	TRBJ2-5	CASSWLGGEETQYF	TGTGCCAGCAGCTGGCTGGGAGGCGAAGAGACCCAGTACTTC
few	TRBV12-3/TRBV12-4	TRBD1	TRBJ1-2	CASRPTGSYGYTF	TGTGCCAGCAGGCCGACAGGGAGCTATGGCTACACCTTC
NA	TRBV7-2	TRBD2	TRBJ2-3	CASSRETGRRTDTQYF	TGTGCCAGCAGCCGAGAGACCGGGAGGCGCACAGATACGCAGTATTTT
NA	TRBV20-1	NA	TRBJ1-6	CSARQGRGTSPLHF	TGCAGTGCTAGACAAGGCAGGGGTACTTCACCCCTCCACTTT
NA	TRBV7-9	NA	TRBJ2-1	CAAIKGDTGNSYNEQFF	TGTGCCGCAATTAAGGGGGATACAGGGAACTCCTACAATGAGCAGTTCTTC